The clone carrying this TCR beta chain was counted at least ten times. What it recognizes is unknown. These data belong to a study of T-cell reconstitution after alpha-beta-depleted transplantation in children. Findings of the study overall: By one year post-transplant, T-cell counts and diversity largely arose from T cells that were newly produced. Reports say that about two months after transplant, the alpha-beta T cells came out of several hundred graft clones that had expanded.

A TCRbeta library incorporating unique molecular identifiers was prepared. TCRdb reprocessed the PCR reads via MiXCR and lists one record per CDR3 protein. The table lists around 240,000 distinct CDR3 sequences, roughly 7.7% of them singletons, with 5% to 7% in the top ten. Germline V lookup: CDR1 LGHNA, CDR2 YSLEER. The trim removed 1 base at V and 6 bases at J, leaving 12 bases unmatched. This CDR3 has 18 residues. This sequence joins TRBV4-3 and TRBJ2-3; 11 bases fit TRBD2. This receptor was taken from a male patient younger than 18 who had a stem cell transplant for acute lymphoblastic leukemia, so the T cells may come from the graft donor. The sequences come from PBMCs, mostly from graft donor cells, collected 180 days after TCRalphabeta/CD19-depleted stem cell transplant. The chain's CDR3 is CASSQGLLSSGGWDTQYF. The CDR3 DNA is TGCGCCAGCAGCCAAGGCCTTTTATCTAGCGGGGGGTGGGATACGCAGTATTTT.